One and the same sample provided the 20 T cell receptor beta chains below, sequenced in a study of regulatory T cells in long-lasting Graves disease. Combining iRepertoire HTBI primers with Arm-PCR of CDR3 regions, the authors built TCR beta libraries. From the multiplex PCR reads, TCRdb called clonotypes with MiXCR, one entry per CDR3 protein. The data contain 400,000 to 500,000 distinct CDR3 sequences, just under 15% of them seen just once; the ten biggest clones take up over 15%. Time point given: newly diagnosed GD, antithyroid drugs for less than 3 months. Scientists built the TCR library using RNA that was extracted from PBMCs. The same specimen was also included in a second study, on T cells in Graves' hyperthyroidism and ophthalmopathy.

Sequences were derived from peripheral blood mononuclear cells (PBMCs), sampled at new diagnosis, from a patient treated with antithyroid drugs. The source is a woman in her twenties or thirties with Graves disease.

This chain links TRBV29-1 with TRBJ2-7; possibly TRBD1 for D (6 bases). Germline V gives CDR1 SQVTM, CDR2 ANQGSEA. V was shortened by 5 bases and J by 4 bases, with 9 bases between the two germline ends. The CDR3 runs 11 residues. The CDR3 nucleotides are TGCAGCGTTAGGGGGAGTTACGAGCAGTACTTC. Its protein is CSVRGSYEQYF.

There are many counts of this clonotype. This chain connects TRBV2 to TRBJ1-2, with 9 bases that match TRBD1. V lost 8 bases, J lost 6 bases, and 10 bases stayed unmatched. Germline-derived CDR1 and CDR2 are SNHLY and FYNNEI. CDR3 length: 14 residues. Here the CDR3 reads CASSGQGFSHGYTF. Here the CDR3 DNA reads TGTGCCAGCTCTGGACAGGGGTTCTCTCATGGCTACACCTTC.

This clonotype was seen repeatedly, ten times or more. This chain connects TRBV27 to TRBJ2-1, with TRBD2 matching over 9 bases. The CDR3 is made up of 14 amino acids. Trimming took 6 bases from V and 8 from J; bases not matched to a gene: 8. Germline V CDR1 and CDR2: MNHEY, SMNVEV (reference sequence). The CDR3, as DNA: TGTGCCAGCAGAGTACCGGGACTAGCCCATGAGCAGTTCTTC. Translation gives CASRVPGLAHEQFF.

V is TRBV28 and J is TRBJ1-5; perhaps TRBD1 as D (6 bases). The V gene lost 5 bases and the J gene lost 1 base, with 15 bases spanning the gap. Germline CDR1 is MDHEN and CDR2 is SYDVKM. This CDR3 comprises 16 residues. CDR3 nucleotides: TGTGCCAGCAGTACGTATTCAACAGGGAGCAATCAGCCCCAGCATTTT. Amino acid sequence: CASSTYSTGSNQPQHF.

The table lists this clonotype with many counts. The chain has TRBV7-9 and TRBJ2-3, with 8 positions matching TRBD2. The ends lost 5 bases at V and 6 bases at J; junction bases unmatched: 7. The CDR3 loop spans 14 amino acids. Germline V lookup: CDR1 SEHNR, CDR2 FQNEAQ (reference sequence). This chain's CDR3 is CASSPSGRGDTQYF. DNA for the CDR3: TGTGCCAGCAGCCCAAGCGGGAGAGGCGATACGCAGTATTTT.

This sequence joins TRBV7-9 and TRBJ1-1, with 7 bases identical to TRBD1. V lost 3 bases, J lost 6 bases, and 7 bases stayed unmatched. Germline assignment: CDR1 SEHNR and CDR2 FQNEAQ (reference sequence). The CDR3 contains 14 residues. In nucleotides, the CDR3 is TGTGCCAGCAGCTTCCTACAGGGGAGGGCTGAAGCTTTCTTT. It is translated as CASSFLQGRAEAFF.

This clonotype was counted at least ten times. The chain couples TRBV30 to TRBJ2-5; D is unresolved. Germline loops: CDR1 GTSNPN, CDR2 SVGIG (reference sequence). V gave up 3 bases and J gave up 4 bases, with 6 bases separating them. The CDR3 is made up of 11 amino acids. CDR3 in amino acids: CAWREIETQYF. DNA of the CDR3: TGTGCCTGGAGGGAGATAGAGACCCAGTACTTC. Full variable domain (remainder filled in from reference TRBV30 and TRBJ2-5): SQTIHQWPATLVQPVGSPLSLECTVEGTSNPNLYWYRQAAGRGLQLLFYSVGIGQISSEVPQNLSASRPQDRQFILSSKKLLLSDSGFYLCAWREIETQYFGPGTRLLVL.

This clonotype was detected a few times. This chain uses TRBV27 with TRBJ2-7; 7 positions match TRBD2. CDR1 is MNHEY and CDR2 is SMNVEV in the germline V gene (reference sequence). The CDR3 length is 15 residues. V trimming: 5 bases; J trimming: 0 bases; junction bases outside the gene matches: 7. The CDR3 region is CASSKLALNSYEQYF. The CDR3 DNA reads as TGTGCCAGCAGTAAACTAGCGCTGAACTCCTACGAGCAGTACTTC.

The gene calls are TRBV24-1 and TRBJ2-3; TRBD2 might be the D (6 bases). CDR3 length: 15 amino acids. Germline CDR1 KGHDR, CDR2 SFDVKD. The ends were cut back, 3 bases at V and 4 bases at J, with 13 bases in the middle. The DNA for the CDR3 is TGTGCCACCAGTGATCGGGAGAGTAAAGCAGATACGCAGTATTTT. Its translation: CATSDRESKADTQYF.

This clonotype was picked up many times. The rearrangement uses TRBV6-2 or TRBV6-3 and TRBJ2-4; weak D call: TRBD1 (5 bases). Germline V gene data show CDR1 as MNHEY and CDR2 as SVGEGT. The CDR3 runs to 15 residues. V lost 3 bases and J lost 0, with 9 bases in between. The CDR3 reads CASSYGAVAKNIQYF. As DNA, the CDR3 is TGTGCCAGCAGTTATGGGGCAGTAGCCAAAAACATTCAGTACTTC.

The rearrangement links TRBV6-2 or TRBV6-3 to TRBJ1-1; a weak D match, TRBD1 (6 bases). The CDR3 is 13 amino acids. The germline gives CDR1 MNHEY, CDR2 SVGEGT. V gave up 5 bases and J gave up 8 bases, with 15 bases separating them. For the CDR3, the DNA is TGTGCCAGCAGTGAAGTGGGGGCAGGGGAAGCTTTCTTT. Amino acids: CASSEVGAGEAFF.

The table lists this clonotype with many counts. CDR3 region: CASSSTSGSTVLEFF. CDR3 bases: TGTGCCAGCAGCTCGACTAGCGGGAGTACCGTATTGGAGTTCTTC. The rearrangement links TRBV7-9 to TRBJ2-1, with 12 bases matching TRBD2. The germline CDR1 and CDR2 sequences are SEHNR and FQNEAQ (reference sequence). V lost 4 bases to trimming and J lost 14 bases; unmatched junction nucleotides: 12. This CDR3 has 15 residues.

This clonotype was found many times. In DNA, the CDR3 is TGTGCCAGCAGCGCCTCCGCGGGACTAGCGGACCCGTACTTC. This gives the protein CASSASAGLADPYF. This chain uses TRBV3-1 with TRBJ2-7; 11 nucleotides line up with TRBD2. Trimming cost V 5 bases and J 12 bases; bases outside gene matches: 12. The CDR3 sequence is 14 residues long. Per the germline V gene, CDR1 is LGHDT and CDR2 is YNNKEL (reference sequence).

The chain couples TRBV10-3 to TRBJ2-5; TRBD2 might be the D (6 bases). The CDR3 loop spans 16 amino acids. The V gene lost 3 bases and the J gene lost 2 bases, with 16 bases spanning the gap. In germline, CDR1 is ENHRY, CDR2 SYGVKD. The CDR3 region is CAISDPTGAVQETQYF. DNA of the CDR3: TGTGCCATCAGTGACCCTACGGGAGCCGTTCAAGAGACCCAGTACTTC.

In its sample, this clonotype was seen a few times. The chain uses TRBV25-1 and TRBJ1-3; D unresolved. The germline CDR1 and CDR2 sequences are MGHDK and SYGVNS. Trimming left V 8 bases short and J 4 bases short, with 18 bases between. This CDR3 has 15 amino acids. DNA of the CDR3: TGTGCCAGCTCCCAGCAAGGGCTTCGGGGAAACACCATATATTTT. Translating it yields CASSQQGLRGNTIYF. The variable domain in full, with the rest retrieved from reference TRBV25-1 and TRBJ1-3, is EADIYQTPRYLVIGTGKKITLECSQTMGHDKMYWYQQDPGMELHLIHYSYGVNSTEKGDLSSESTVSRIRTEHFPLTLESARPSHTSQYLCASSQQGLRGNTIYFGEGSWLTVV.

In the case of this clonotype: This may come from a read error, since a much larger clone is one base off. The chain is built from TRBV19 and TRBJ2-1; 13 nucleotides line up with TRBD2. With V trimmed by 5 bases and J by 2 bases, 12 bases remained unmatched. Germline V gene sequence: CDR1 LNHDA, CDR2 SQIVND (reference sequence). This CDR3 contains 19 residues. The CDR3 nucleotides read TGTGCCAGTAGTCCCGGACTAGCGGGAGCGGGGGGGCCCTACAATGAGCAGTTCTTC. Encoded protein: CASSPGLAGAGGPYNEQFF. The variable domain in full, completed from reference TRBV19 and TRBJ2-1, reads DGGITQSPKYLFRKEGQNVTLSCEQNLNHDAMYWYRQDPGQGLRLIYYSQIVNDFQKGDIAEGYSVSREKKESFPLTVTSAQKNPTAFYLCASSPGLAGAGGPYNEQFFGPGTRLTVL.

About this clonotype: A much larger clone sits a single nucleotide away, making a read error possible. The chain uses TRBV6-2 or TRBV6-3 and TRBJ2-2; tentative D call: TRBD2 (6 bases). Between the trimmed V and J ends, which lost 5 bases and 4 bases, there was a span of 11 bases. This CDR3 has 14 amino acids. Germline V gives CDR1 MNHEY, CDR2 SVGEGT. DNA for the CDR3: TGTGCCAGCAGTGATAAGGGAGGCACCGGGGAGCTGTTTTTT. Translated, it gives CASSDKGGTGELFF.

This clonotype was detected ten times or more. The chain is built from TRBV11-3 and TRBJ2-2; D is possibly TRBD2 (6 bases). Germline CDR1 is SGHNT and CDR2 is YENEEA. Trimming pared 1 base from V and 4 bases from J, leaving 10 bases between. This CDR3 has 15 amino acids. The CDR3, as DNA: TGTGCCAGCAGCTTAGTACGGGAGCTCACCGGGGAGCTGTTTTTT. Its translation: CASSLVRELTGELFF.

This clonotype turned up a few times. V usage is TRBV14 and J usage is TRBJ2-1; a weak D match, TRBD1 (7 bases). CDR1 is SGHDN, CDR2 FVKESK, per germline. The CDR3 is 17 amino acids. V lost 8 bases to trimming and J lost 4 bases, with 24 bases between them. CDR3 region: CASSLASGGRSYNEQFF. For the CDR3, the DNA is TGTGCCAGCTCCCTAGCTTCAGGGGGGAGGTCTTACAATGAGCAGTTCTTC.

This clonotype showed up just a few times. The chain uses TRBV24-1 and TRBJ2-1; D is perhaps TRBD1 (6 bases). This CDR3 has 15 amino acids. The ends were cut back, 1 base at V and 6 bases at J, with 12 bases in the middle. The germline gives CDR1 KGHDR, CDR2 SFDVKD. CDR3 region: CATSDFNRVINEQFF. The CDR3 nucleotides are TGTGCCACCAGTGATTTCAACAGGGTGATCAATGAGCAGTTCTTC.